The 29 T cell receptor beta chains below were found in one sample sequenced in a study of blood T cell repertoires in COVID-19. Some clones are missing from TCRdb's copy, which holds only in-frame ones; the method was immunoSEQ multiplex PCR. Counted here are about 42,000 clones, 70% to 90% occurring once; the ten biggest clones make up less than 15%. Material for sequencing was peripheral blood. Receptors were obtained from a woman in her 70s in a cohort sampled during active COVID-19.

The V gene is TRBV5-1, the J gene TRBJ1-6, with 11 bases matching TRBD1. Trimming took 2 bases from V and 9 from J; bases not matched to a gene: 7. The CDR3 covers 16 residues. The germline CDR1 and CDR2 sequences are SGHRS and YFSETQ. DNA for the CDR3: TGCGCCAGCAGCTTCCTTCCGGGACAGGGGGGTTCACCCCTCCACTTT. Translated, it gives CASSFLPGQGGSPLHF.

V gene TRBV6-1 combines with J gene TRBJ1-1; D ambiguous. Germline V gene data show CDR1 as MNHNS and CDR2 as SASEGT. Trimming took 3 bases from V and 1 from J, leaving 9 bases between them. This CDR3 comprises 14 residues. The CDR3 region is CASSDLRGNTEAFF. In nucleotides, the CDR3 is TGTGCCAGCAGTGACCTCAGAGGGAACACTGAAGCTTTCTTT.

V gene TRBV21-1 combines with J gene TRBJ1-6; the listed D gene, TRBD1, was not tested against the DNA. TRBV21-1 constitutes a pseudogene. The CDR3 is 14 amino acids. CDR3 amino acids: CASSPQGKNSPLHF. For the CDR3, the DNA is TGTGCCAGCAGCCCGCAGGGTAAGAATTCACCCCTCCACTTT.

CDR3 DNA sequence: TGCAGCGTTCTCCCATTTGGGACGGGGGGCACAGATACGCAGTATTTT. Its protein product is CSVLPFGTGGTDTQYF. The chain is built from TRBV29-1 and TRBJ2-3, with D possibly being TRBD2 (6 bases). This CDR3 contains 16 residues. Germline CDR1 reads SQVTM; CDR2 reads ANQGSEA. The V and J ends lost 5 bases and 1 base respectively, with 19 bases between them.

The chain joins TRBV4-3 to TRBJ1-1; maybe TRBD1 (6 bases). The germline V gene encodes CDR1 LGHNA and CDR2 YSLEER. Trimming removed 1 base at V and 5 bases at J, with 8 bases between. This CDR3 has 13 amino acids. The CDR3 coding sequence is TGCGCCAGCAGCCAAGGAACAGGGACTGAAGCTTTCTTT. It yields the protein CASSQGTGTEAFF.

The rearrangement links TRBV30 to TRBJ1-1; TRBD1 matches 8 bases. V dropped 2 bases and J dropped 2; count of bases not matched to a gene: 4. The CDR3 sequence is 14 residues long. Germline CDR1 and CDR2: GTSNPN and SVGIG (reference sequence). The CDR3 DNA is TGTGCCTGGAGTCCCCAGGGGGCCAACACTGAAGCTTTCTTT. Amino acid sequence: CAWSPQGANTEAFF. Combining the CDR3 with reference TRBV30 and TRBJ1-1 gives the whole variable domain SQTIHQWPATLVQPVGSPLSLECTVEGTSNPNLYWYRQAAGRGLQLLFYSVGIGQISSEVPQNLSASRPQDRQFILSSKKLLLSDSGFYLCAWSPQGANTEAFFGQGTRLTVV.

This chain uses TRBV27 with TRBJ1-2; 8 positions agree with TRBD1. Germline V gene sequence: CDR1 MNHEY, CDR2 SMNVEV (reference sequence). V dropped 4 bases and J dropped 8; count of bases not matched to a gene: 3. The CDR3 contains 12 residues. CDR3 bases: TGTGCCAGCAGTTACGGACAGGGAGGCTACACCTTC. This encodes CASSYGQGGYTF.

This rearrangement joins TRBV12-3 or TRBV12-4 to TRBJ1-1, with D tentatively TRBD1 (5 bases). The V gene lost 6 bases and the J gene lost 1 base, with 9 bases spanning the gap. The CDR3 is 13 amino acids. CDR3 in DNA: TGTGCCAGCAGCCCGGGGGGGAACACTGAAGCTTTCTTT. It encodes CASSPGGNTEAFF.

By share, this clone counts as medium-sized. The gene calls are TRBV9 and TRBJ2-1; 12 positions agree with TRBD2. CDR3 length: 16 amino acids. V trimming: 4 bases; J trimming: 5 bases; junction bases outside the gene matches: 7. CDR1 and CDR2 from the germline V gene are SGDLS and YYNGEE. The CDR3 sequence: CASSSRTSGTHNEQFF. In DNA, the CDR3 is TGTGCCAGCAGCTCAAGGACTAGCGGGACTCACAATGAGCAGTTCTTC. The full variable domain, rest sourced from reference TRBV9 and TRBJ2-1, is DSGVTQTPKHLITATGQRVTLRCSPRSGDLSVYWYQQSLDQGLQFLIQYYNGEERAKGNILERFSAQQFPDLHSELNLSSLELGDSALYFCASSSRTSGTHNEQFFGPGTRLTVL.

The chain is built from TRBV5-1 and TRBJ1-1, with 9 bases that match TRBD1. Germline CDR1 and CDR2: SGHRS and YFSETQ. The CDR3 length is 18 residues. With V trimmed by 4 bases and J by 0 bases, 13 bases remained unmatched. The CDR3 spells CASSISGTGYLMNTEAFF. The CDR3 nucleotides read TGCGCCAGCAGCATATCCGGGACAGGGTACCTCATGAACACTGAAGCTTTCTTT.

V is TRBV14 and J is TRBJ2-1; 9 nucleotides line up with TRBD2. Germline trimming cut 3 bases from V and 7 bases from J; bases unmatched to any gene: 7. Germline assignment: CDR1 SGHDN and CDR2 FVKESK. CDR3 length equals 15 residues. In nucleotides, the CDR3 is TGTGCCAGCAGCCACCTTAGCGGGAGAGGTAATGAGCAGTTCTTC. Protein sequence: CASSHLSGRGNEQFF.

The chain links TRBV18 to TRBJ2-7; 8 nucleotides match TRBD2. CDR1 KGHSH and CDR2 LQKENI come from the germline V gene. The CDR3 is made up of 16 amino acids. The J segment lost 2 bases and the V segment lost 0 bases, leaving 6 bases of the junction unmatched. The CDR3 DNA follows: TGTGCCAGCTCACCACCGAGCGGGAGTCTCCCCTACGAGCAGTACTTC. The encoded protein is CASSPPSGSLPYEQYF.

This clone was detected a few times. The chain carries TRBV7-9 and TRBJ1-5, with D hard to call. The germline gives CDR1 SEHNR, CDR2 FQNEAQ (reference sequence). The length of the CDR3 is 14 residues. The ends were cut back, 0 bases at V and 4 bases at J, with 7 bases in the middle. The CDR3, as DNA: TGTGCCAGCAGCTTAGCGTCGGTAAATCAGCCCCAGCATTTT. It specifies CASSLASVNQPQHF.

This clone was seen more than once but under ten times. The J gene is TRBJ1-4, the V gene TRBV6-6, with a weak D call TRBD1 (6 bases). Looked up from germline, CDR1 is MNHNY and CDR2 is SVGAGI (reference sequence). V dropped 2 bases and J dropped 7 bases, with 11 bases sitting between them. The CDR3 consists of 14 residues. The CDR3 sequence is CASSYAGAGEKLFF. CDR3 DNA sequence: TGTGCCAGCAGTTACGCGGGGGCAGGTGAAAAACTGTTTTTT.

V and J are TRBV4-3 and TRBJ2-7, with TRBD2 as a possible D gene (6 bases). The CDR3 runs 15 residues. CDR1 LGHNA and CDR2 YSLEER come from the germline V gene. Deletions cut 1 base from V and 5 bases from J, with 15 bases between. The CDR3 loop reads CASSQGGEPVDEQYF. As DNA, the CDR3 is TGCGCCAGCAGCCAAGGCGGGGAGCCCGTTGACGAGCAGTACTTC.

The chain uses TRBV29-1 and TRBJ2-1; 11 bases are a match to TRBD1. CDR1 SQVTM and CDR2 ANQGSEA come from the germline V gene. The CDR3 is made up of 16 amino acids. After removal of 7 bases from V and 6 bases from J, the junction contained 14 bases not matched to a gene. CDR3 sequence (DNA): TGCAGCGCAATTGTGGCCCCGGGACAGGGGGGCAATGAGCAGTTCTTC. This gives the protein CSAIVAPGQGGNEQFF.

This chain connects TRBV7-6 to TRBJ2-5; a weak D match, TRBD1 (6 bases). Germline assignment: CDR1 SGHVS and CDR2 FNYEAQ. The CDR3 consists of 16 residues. Trimming stripped 3 bases from V and 4 bases from J, with 18 bases between. The DNA of the CDR3 is TGTGCCAGCAGCTTCGATACAGACAGGCCGGGAGAGACCCAGTACTTC. Translated, it gives CASSFDTDRPGETQYF.

The chain has TRBV6-6 and TRBJ2-7; 8 bases are a match to TRBD1. CDR1 and CDR2 (germline): MNHNY, SVGAGI (reference sequence). V dropped 5 bases and J dropped 2; count of bases not matched to a gene: 5. The length of the CDR3 is 14 residues. CDR3 bases: TGTGCCAGCAGTCCCTGGGACAGGACCTACGAGCAGTACTTC. Its protein product is CASSPWDRTYEQYF.

The sample holds a few counts of this clone. The rearrangement uses TRBV18 and TRBJ2-1; 8 bases map to TRBD1. V was pared by 3 bases and J by 6 bases, with 7 bases of the junction left unmatched. The V gene's germline CDR1 is KGHSH and CDR2 LQKENI. This CDR3 is 15 amino acids long. The DNA for the CDR3 is TGTGCCAGCTCACCTCTAGAGGGACAGGTCAATGAGCAGTTCTTC. This codes for CASSPLEGQVNEQFF.

The V call is TRBV7-9, the J call TRBJ2-2; 12 nucleotides align to TRBD2. CDR1 and CDR2 (germline): SEHNR, FQNEAQ (reference sequence). The junction had 3 bases not matched to a gene; V was cut back by 5 bases and J by 5 bases. The CDR3 length is 15 residues. The CDR3 region has the DNA TGTGCCAGCAGCCGACTAGCGGGAGTAACCGGGGAGCTGTTTTTT. This codes for CASSRLAGVTGELFF.

The chain joins TRBV6-5 to TRBJ1-1; the match to TRBD1 covers 9 bases. The V gene end was trimmed by 0 bases and the J gene end by 3 bases; junction bases not matched to a gene: 5. Germline CDR1 MNHEY, CDR2 SVGAGI. The CDR3 has 16 residues. CDR3 in amino acids: CASSYSRGQGYTEAFF. CDR3 nucleotide sequence: TGTGCCAGCAGTTACTCGAGGGGACAGGGATACACTGAAGCTTTCTTT.

This clone was seen ten or more times. This chain joins TRBV28 and TRBJ2-4, with D perhaps TRBD1 (5 bases). The CDR3 runs 17 residues. Trimming pared 4 bases from V and 1 base from J, leaving 17 bases between. The V gene's germline CDR1 is MDHEN and CDR2 SYDVKM. The DNA of the CDR3 is TGTGCCAGCAGTTCTACAGGCGACCCCCTGGCCAAAAACATTCAGTACTTC. Translation gives CASSSTGDPLAKNIQYF.

The rearrangement links TRBV19 to TRBJ1-2; D may be TRBD1 (5 bases). The CDR3 covers 12 residues. V dropped 9 bases and J dropped 0 bases, with 8 bases sitting between them. Germline V gene sequence: CDR1 LNHDA, CDR2 SQIVND (reference sequence). The CDR3 protein is CASGHPNYGYTF. The DNA of the CDR3 is TGTGCCAGCGGACATCCTAACTATGGCTACACCTTC.

V is TRBV7-2 and J is TRBJ1-4; TRBD1 matches at 9 bases. This CDR3 has 14 residues. V lost 8 bases to trimming and J lost 7 bases; unmatched junction nucleotides: 8. Germline CDR1 and CDR2: SGHTA and FQGNSA. The CDR3 region has the DNA TGTGCCAGCGGACCGGGACAGGGTAGTGAAAAACTGTTTTTT. Translation: CASGPGQGSEKLFF.

The rearrangement links TRBV9 to TRBJ2-2; possible D gene TRBD1, 6 bases. V was cut by 4 bases and J by 0 bases, with 13 bases left in between. Looked up from germline, CDR1 is SGDLS and CDR2 is YYNGEE. The CDR3 is 16 residues long. This chain's CDR3 is CASSPRDKANTGELFF. DNA of the CDR3: TGTGCCAGCAGCCCGAGGGACAAAGCGAACACCGGGGAGCTGTTTTTT.

The rearrangement links TRBV6-5 to TRBJ2-7, with 9 bases that match TRBD2. This CDR3 is 14 amino acids long. V dropped 8 bases and J dropped 4; count of bases not matched to a gene: 9. In germline, CDR1 is MNHEY, CDR2 SVGAGI. For the CDR3, the DNA is TGTGCCAGCCCCGGGCGGGAGGGCTCGTACGAGCAGTACTTC. Translation: CASPGREGSYEQYF.

This clone was counted a few times. The chain uses TRBV6-2 or TRBV6-3 and TRBJ2-7; 7 nucleotides line up with TRBD2. In germline, CDR1 is MNHEY, CDR2 SVGEGT. Trimming at V came to 0 bases and at J to 2 bases, leaving 10 bases not matched to a gene. The CDR3 is made up of 17 amino acids. As DNA, the CDR3 is TGTGCCAGCAGTTACTCTCCCTCTAGCGGACCAACCTACGAGCAGTACTTC. This sequence encodes CASSYSPSSGPTYEQYF.

This rearrangement joins TRBV19 to TRBJ2-5; TRBD1 aligns across 7 bases. Germline CDR1 LNHDA, CDR2 SQIVND (reference sequence). This CDR3 comprises 15 residues. V was pared by 1 base and J by 5 bases, with 7 bases of the junction left unmatched. DNA for the CDR3: TGTGCCAGTAGTATAGGAGGACAGGACTGGGAGACCCAGTACTTC. Its protein is CASSIGGQDWETQYF.

The rearrangement uses TRBV18 and TRBJ1-5; possible D gene TRBD1, 6 bases. Germline CDR1 and CDR2: KGHSH and LQKENI. Trimming removed 1 base at V and 3 bases at J, with 13 bases between. This CDR3 is built from 16 residues. The CDR3 sequence: CASSPQPGESNQPQHF. The DNA of the CDR3 is TGTGCCAGCTCACCACAGCCAGGGGAGTCCAATCAGCCCCAGCATTTT.